The rows below give T cell receptor beta chains drawn from one sample of a study of blood T cell repertoires in COVID-19. Here immunoSEQ multiplex PCR was the method, and the copy in TCRdb shows in-frame clones only, minus some. Of about 190,000 clones in the sample, around 91% were seen once. The sample taken for sequencing was peripheral blood. Receptor source: a man aged 50 to 59 with acute or convalescent COVID-19. Both conserved end residues are part of each CDR3. A D gene is named only where the DNA matches it firmly. The listing skips clone size in some rows; elsewhere it reads once, few, many or a size class.

cdr3_aa	cdr3_nt	clone_size	cdr3_length	v_call	j_call	d_call
CAWTPGTSGGKETQYF	TGTGCCTGGACCCCCGGGACTAGCGGCGGGAAGGAGACCCAGTACTTC	once	16	TRBV30	TRBJ2-5	TRBD2
CSVGAANTEAFF	TGCAGCGTTGGGGCAGCTAACACTGAAGCTTTCTTT	-	12	TRBV29-1	TRBJ1-1	-
CAISPGQQVSGNTIYF	TGTGCCATCAGCCCGGGACAGCAAGTTTCTGGAAACACCATATATTTT	-	16	TRBV10-3	TRBJ1-3	TRBD1
CASRRTGANYGYTF	TGTGCCAGCAGGCGGACAGGGGCTAACTATGGCTACACCTTC	-	14	TRBV5-8	TRBJ1-2	TRBD1
CASSEAGGTEAFF	TGCGCCAGCAGTGAGGCTGGCGGCACTGAAGCTTTCTTT	-	13	TRBV10-2	TRBJ1-1	-
CASSSARGGSTEAFF	TGTGCCAGCAGCTCCGCGAGGGGGGGCTCAACTGAAGCTTTCTTT	-	15	TRBV7-2	TRBJ1-1	-
CASSPGTIYNEQFF	TGCGCCAGCAGCCCGGGGACTATTTACAATGAGCAGTTCTTC	-	14	TRBV5-1	TRBJ2-1	TRBD2
CSASSGDGYTF	TGCAGTGCTAGCTCAGGGGACGGCTACACCTTC	-	11	TRBV20-1	TRBJ1-2	-
CASSFGTEPASTDTQYF	TGTGCCAGCAGTTTTGGGACAGAGCCCGCTAGCACAGATACGCAGTATTTT	-	17	TRBV28	TRBJ2-3	TRBD1
CASSQRTGWGHGTQYF	TGCGCCAGCAGTCAACGGACAGGGTGGGGGCATGGGACCCAGTACTTC	-	16	TRBV23-1	TRBJ2-5	TRBD1
CASSLTGVNYNEQFF	TGTGCCAGCAGCTTGACAGGTGTAAACTACAATGAGCAGTTCTTC	-	15	TRBV16	TRBJ2-1	-
CASSPWGRGNTEAFF	TGTGCCAGCAGCCCCTGGGGGCGCGGGAACACTGAAGCTTTCTTT	-	15	TRBV6-2/TRBV6-3	TRBJ1-1	-
CASSPRGQSGYGYTF	TGTGCCAGCAGCCCCCGCGGACAGTCGGGCTATGGCTACACCTTC	-	15	TRBV9	TRBJ1-2	-
CASSLGQGTGELFF	TGTGCCAGCAGCTTGGGACAGGGGACCGGGGAGCTGTTTTTT	-	14	TRBV11-3	TRBJ2-2	TRBD1
CASSQYEGDRAFF	TGCGCCAGCAGCCAATACGAGGGGGATCGGGCTTTCTTT	-	13	TRBV4-1	TRBJ1-1	-
CATSAAGQGRTGELFF	TGTGCCACCAGTGCCGCGGGACAGGGGAGGACCGGGGAGCTGTTTTTT	-	16	TRBV24-1	TRBJ2-2	TRBD1
CASSQKDSAGYTF	TGTGCCAGTAGTCAGAAAGACTCTGCTGGCTACACCTTC	-	13	TRBV19	TRBJ1-2	-
CAIRGDSGTLLPTNEQFF	TGTGCCATCAGGGGTGATAGCGGGACTCTCCTACCTACGAATGAGCAGTTCTTC	-	18	TRBV10-3	TRBJ2-1	TRBD2
CASSPNRDRGTTVPYEQYF	TGTGCCAGCTCACCCAACCGGGACAGGGGCACTACCGTCCCGTACGAGCAGTACTTC	once	19	TRBV18	TRBJ2-7	TRBD1
CASRDREAFF	TGTGCCAGCAGGGACAGGGAAGCTTTCTTT	-	10	TRBV6-6	TRBJ1-1	TRBD1
CASSTGLAGVNEQFF	TGTGCCAGCAGCACCGGACTAGCGGGAGTAAATGAGCAGTTCTTC	-	15	TRBV5-6	TRBJ2-1	TRBD2
CASSYSGQGENYGYTF	TGTGCCAGCAGTTACTCCGGACAGGGGGAAAACTATGGCTACACCTTC	-	16	TRBV6-5	TRBJ1-2	TRBD1
CASTRARGSYNEQFF	TGTGCCAGCACCAGGGCGCGGGGATCCTACAATGAGCAGTTCTTC	-	15	TRBV7-6	TRBJ2-1	-
CASSTGLGRIEQFF	TGTGCCAGCAGTACGGGACTAGGTCGTATTGAGCAGTTCTTC	once	14	TRBV27	TRBJ2-1	TRBD2
CSASASGTQETQYF	TGCAGTGCTAGTGCTAGCGGGACCCAAGAGACCCAGTACTTC	-	14	TRBV20-1	TRBJ2-5	TRBD2
CASSLSGQGNTEAFF	TGCGCCAGCAGCTTGTCTGGACAGGGGAACACTGAAGCTTTCTTT	-	15	TRBV5-1	TRBJ1-1	TRBD1
CASGGSSNQPQHF	TGTGCCAGTGGGGGCAGTTCTAATCAGCCCCAGCATTTT	-	13	TRBV19	TRBJ1-5	-
CATSDSPGGRGAFF	TGTGCCACCAGTGATTCCCCTGGGGGCCGTGGAGCTTTCTTT	-	14	TRBV24-1	TRBJ1-1	-
CASSLWGDRYTSTDTQYF	TGTGCCAGCAGTTTGTGGGGGGACAGATATACTAGCACAGATACGCAGTATTTT	-	18	TRBV27	TRBJ2-3	-
CASSLFRGANVLTF	TGTGCCAGCAGCTTGTTTCGGGGGGCCAACGTCCTGACTTTC	-	14	TRBV5-4	TRBJ2-6	-
CASSNQTTRVDEQFF	TGTGCCAGCAGCAATCAGACTACCCGGGTTGATGAGCAGTTCTTC	-	15	TRBV21-1	TRBJ2-1	-
CASSYGSVEKLFF	TGTGCCAGCAGCTACGGGTCCGTGGAAAAACTGTTTTTT	-	13	TRBV7-9	TRBJ1-4	-
CASSEGDRNSPLHF	TGTGCCAGCAGTGAGGGGGACAGAAATTCACCCCTCCACTTT	-	14	TRBV25-1	TRBJ1-6	TRBD1
CASSPEQGRGAEAFF	TGTGCCAGCTCACCTGAACAGGGACGTGGCGCTGAAGCTTTCTTT	-	15	TRBV18	TRBJ1-1	-
CASSSSGLGNTIYF	TGTGCCAGCAGCTCGTCGGGACTGGGAAACACCATATATTTT	once	14	TRBV7-9	TRBJ1-3	-
CSANSPFRAFF	TGCAGTGCTAACAGCCCCTTTAGAGCTTTCTTT	-	11	TRBV20-1	TRBJ1-1	-
CASSFSRGPGEQFF	TGCGCCAGCAGCTTTTCCAGGGGGCCGGGTGAGCAGTTCTTC	-	14	TRBV5-1	TRBJ2-1	TRBD1
CASSFRDNYNEQFF	TGTGCCAGCAGCTTCAGGGACAATTACAATGAGCAGTTCTTC	-	14	TRBV7-2	TRBJ2-1	-